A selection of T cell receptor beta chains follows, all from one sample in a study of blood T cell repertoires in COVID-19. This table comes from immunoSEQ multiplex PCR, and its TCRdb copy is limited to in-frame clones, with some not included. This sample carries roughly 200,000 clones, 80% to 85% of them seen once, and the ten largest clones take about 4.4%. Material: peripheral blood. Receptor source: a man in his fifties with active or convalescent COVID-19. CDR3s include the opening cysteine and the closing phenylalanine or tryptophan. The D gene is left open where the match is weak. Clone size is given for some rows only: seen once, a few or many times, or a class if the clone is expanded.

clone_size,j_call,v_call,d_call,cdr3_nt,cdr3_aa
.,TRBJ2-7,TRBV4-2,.,TGTGCCAGCAGCCCCCGACAGGATTCCTACGAGCAGTACTTC,CASSPRQDSYEQYF
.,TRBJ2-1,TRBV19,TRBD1,TGTGCCAGTACAGGGACAGGATACTACAATGAGCAGTTCTTC,CASTGTGYYNEQFF
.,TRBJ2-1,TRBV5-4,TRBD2,TGTGCCAGCCGGCGGGGGGGGAGCTCCTACAATGAGCAGTTCTTC,CASRRGGSSYNEQFF
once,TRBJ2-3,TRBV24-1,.,TGTGCCACCAGTGATCGGGGCACAGATACGCAGTATTTT,CATSDRGTDTQYF
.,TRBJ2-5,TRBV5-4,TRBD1,TGTGCCAGCACCGTGGGACAGTTCCAAGAGACCCAGTACTTC,CASTVGQFQETQYF
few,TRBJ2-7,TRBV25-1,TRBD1,TGTGCCAGGACAGGGGTTTCCTACGAGCAGTACTTC,CARTGVSYEQYF
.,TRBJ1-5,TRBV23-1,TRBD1,TGCGCCAGCAGTCCTGGGACAGCTAATCAGCCCCAGCATTTT,CASSPGTANQPQHF
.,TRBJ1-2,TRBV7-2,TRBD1,TGTGCCAGCAGCTCTCGGTTGGGACAGCCCTATGGCTACACCTTC,CASSSRLGQPYGYTF
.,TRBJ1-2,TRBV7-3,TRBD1,TGTGCCAGCAGCCGTTTGGCACAGGGGAGCTATGGCTACACCTTC,CASSRLAQGSYGYTF
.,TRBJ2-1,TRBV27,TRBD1,TGTGCCAGCAGGGAGACCCCAGGGGGACCCTACAATGAGCAGTTCTTC,CASRETPGGPYNEQFF
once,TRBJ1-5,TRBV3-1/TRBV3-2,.,TGTGCCAGCAGCCAAGATCAGGATCAGCCCCAGCATTTT,CASSQDQDQPQHF
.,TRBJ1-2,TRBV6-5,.,TGTGCCAGTCATACGTTAACAACAGGGTATTACACCTTC,CASHTLTTGYYTF
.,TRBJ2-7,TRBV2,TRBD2,TGTGCCAGCAGAAGCGGGACGGATTTCGAGCAGTACTTC,CASRSGTDFEQYF
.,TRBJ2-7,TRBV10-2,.,TGCGCCAGCAGTCGGACAGCCGAGCAGTACTTC,CASSRTAEQYF
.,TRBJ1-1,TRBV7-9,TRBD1,TGTGCCAGCAGCGCGCAAAGCAGGGGGCGGCTGGACACTGAAGCTTTCTTT,CASSAQSRGRLDTEAFF
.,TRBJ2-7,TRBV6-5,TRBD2,TGTGCCAGCAAACTAGCGGGGGTAGACGAGCAGTACTTC,CASKLAGVDEQYF
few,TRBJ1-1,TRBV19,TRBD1,TGTGCCAGTAGTTCCCAGGGGGCGGACACTGAAGCTTTCTTT,CASSSQGADTEAFF
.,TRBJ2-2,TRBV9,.,TGTGCCAGCAGCGTAGTTGATGGGGCCCGGGAGCTGTTTTTT,CASSVVDGARELFF
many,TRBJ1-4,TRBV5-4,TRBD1,TGTGCCAGCAGCTATGACAGGGTGGAGGAAAAACTGTTTTTT,CASSYDRVEEKLFF
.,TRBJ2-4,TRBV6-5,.,TGTGCCAGCAGCGATTTTGGGGACATCCTTGTCATTCAGTACTTC,CASSDFGDILVIQYF
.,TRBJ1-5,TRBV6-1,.,TGTGCCAGCAGTGAGGGCAGGGCGAGTCAGCCCCAGCATTTT,CASSEGRASQPQHF
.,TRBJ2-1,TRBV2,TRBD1,TGTGCCAGCAGCCGGGGACAGGGGGCCTACAATGAGCAGTTCTTC,CASSRGQGAYNEQFF
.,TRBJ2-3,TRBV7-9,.,TGTGCCAGCAGCTCCTCGTCCCCAGGGTATGTTGCAGATACGCAGTATTTT,CASSSSSPGYVADTQYF
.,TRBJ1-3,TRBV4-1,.,TGCGCCAGCAGCCCTAAGCTGCCATCGGGGGACACCATATATTTT,CASSPKLPSGDTIYF
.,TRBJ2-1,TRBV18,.,TGTGCCAGCTCACCATCGGGGGTTAATGAGCAGTTCTTC,CASSPSGVNEQFF
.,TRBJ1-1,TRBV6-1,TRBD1,TGTGCCAGCAGTGAATTGGGGACAGGGGGCGCGGGTACTGAAGCTTTCTTT,CASSELGTGGAGTEAFF
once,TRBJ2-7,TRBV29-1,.,TGCAGCGTTGAAATCAGGGCTGGCTACGAGCAGTACTTC,CSVEIRAGYEQYF
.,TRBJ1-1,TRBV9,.,TGTGCCAGCAGCCCCCAAATACAGGGTGAAGCTTTCTTT,CASSPQIQGEAFF
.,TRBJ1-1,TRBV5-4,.,TGTGCCAGCAGCCTAGCCGAGACTCCGAACACTGAAGCTTTCTTT,CASSLAETPNTEAFF
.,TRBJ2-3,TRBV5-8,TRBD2,TGTGCCAGCAGCGGGCCGCCGGGACTAGCGGCCACAGATACGCAGTATTTT,CASSGPPGLAATDTQYF
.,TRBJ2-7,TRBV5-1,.,TGCGCCAGCAGCTTGGAACCTGGTCAGGGCCCCTGGGAGCAGTACTTC,CASSLEPGQGPWEQYF
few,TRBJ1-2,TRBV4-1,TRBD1,TGCGCCAGCAGCCAAGTTGGGACAGGGTTGTATGGCTACACCTTC,CASSQVGTGLYGYTF
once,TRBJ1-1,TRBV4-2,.,TGTGCCAGTTCAAGGGAGGCAGCCACTGAAGCTTTCTTT,CASSREAATEAFF
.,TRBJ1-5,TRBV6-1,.,TGTGCCAGCAGTGAAGGGGATGAGGGTAGTCAGCCCCAGCATTTT,CASSEGDEGSQPQHF
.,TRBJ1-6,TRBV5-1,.,TGCGCCAGCAGCTTGGCCGCGGGGGCCACCCCCCATTCACCCCTCCACTTT,CASSLAAGATPHSPLHF
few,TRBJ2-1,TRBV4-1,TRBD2,TGCGCCAGCAGCCCCATGGGGCTAGCGGGGGCCTTTTACAATGAGCAGTTCTTC,CASSPMGLAGAFYNEQFF
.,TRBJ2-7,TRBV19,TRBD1,TGTGCCAGTAGTATAGGGACAGGGAGACCCTACGAGCAGTACTTC,CASSIGTGRPYEQYF
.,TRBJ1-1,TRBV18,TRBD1,TGTGCCAGCTCACCCAGGGGGCGAGGGGACACTGAAGCTTTCTTT,CASSPRGRGDTEAFF